This T cell receptor beta chain was identified in a study of T cell responses to AZD1222 COVID-19 vaccine. Study results and caveats: Regions 160-218 and 743-854 dominated among vaccine-associated CD4 TCRs spanning spike. Repertoires were collected only later (after the peak T cell response had occurred). Donors in the cohort were predominantly white British and more often female, and clonal diversity was possibly underestimated.

Regarding this clone: Its antigen is not identified.

This CDR3 comprises 14 residues. Germline V gene sequence: CDR1 SGHNT, CDR2 YENEEA. V was pared by 1 base and J by 5 bases, with 3 bases of the junction left unmatched. Method: immunoSEQ multiplex PCR; TCRdb's copy keeps in-frame clones and lacks some. The sample contains 120,000 to 150,000 clones, around 90% of which appear only once. This receptor was identified in an adult in good health. This rearrangement joins TRBV11-3 to TRBJ2-3; the match to TRBD1 covers 7 bases. The source material was peripheral blood, sampled on day 0 of AZD1222 vaccination. CDR3 region: CASSLVRGRDTQYF. CDR3 DNA: TGTGCCAGCAGCTTAGTTAGGGGGCGAGATACGCAGTATTTT. The variable domain in full, with the rest retrieved from reference TRBV11-3 and TRBJ2-3, is EAGVVQSPRYKIIEKKQPVAFWCNPISGHNTLYWYLQNLGQGPELLIRYENEEAVDDSQLPKDRFSAERLKGVDSTLKIQPAELGDSAVYLCASSLVRGRDTQYFGPGTRLTVL.